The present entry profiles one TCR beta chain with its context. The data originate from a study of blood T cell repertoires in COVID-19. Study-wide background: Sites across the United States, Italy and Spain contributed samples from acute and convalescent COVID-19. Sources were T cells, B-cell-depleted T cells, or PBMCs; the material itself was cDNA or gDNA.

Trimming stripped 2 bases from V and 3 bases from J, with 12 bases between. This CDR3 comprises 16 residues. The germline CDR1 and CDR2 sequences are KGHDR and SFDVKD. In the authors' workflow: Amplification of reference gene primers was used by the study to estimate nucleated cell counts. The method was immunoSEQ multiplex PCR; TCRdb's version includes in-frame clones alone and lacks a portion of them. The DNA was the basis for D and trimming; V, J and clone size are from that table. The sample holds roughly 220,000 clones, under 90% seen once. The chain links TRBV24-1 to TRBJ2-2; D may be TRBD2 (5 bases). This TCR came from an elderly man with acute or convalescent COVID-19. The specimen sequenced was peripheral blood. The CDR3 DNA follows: TGTGCCACCAGTGATTACCCCGGACTCTACACCGGGGAGCTGTTTTTT. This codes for CATSDYPGLYTGELFF.